Included here is one T cell receptor beta chain sequence, with context. Followed longitudinally, the Seattle patients had been enrolled during active infection. The CDR3 consists of 15 residues. The germline CDR1 and CDR2 sequences are SSHAT and FNYEAQ (reference sequence). With V trimmed by 4 bases and J by 5 bases, 10 bases remained unmatched. This sample is drawn from a study of blood T cell repertoires in COVID-19. The wider study: The origin of the acute and convalescent COVID-19 samples was the United States, Italy and Spain.

Study processing details: Nucleated cell counts were estimated from reference gene primer amplification. Repertoires were generated with immunoSEQ multiplex PCR, while TCRdb's copy carries only in-frame clones and drops some. From that table come the V and J calls and clone size; the DNA was used to work out D and trimming. The table shows roughly 100,000 clones, with 87% occurring only once. This receptor was obtained from a woman aged 45 to 65 with COVID-19, enrolled during active disease. Source material: peripheral blood. V gene TRBV7-7 combines with J gene TRBJ2-5; 7 nucleotides align to TRBD2. The CDR3 DNA reads TGTGCCAGCAGCTCCGCTGGGGGGGGTTACGAGACCCAGTACTTC. Its protein is CASSSAGGGYETQYF.